This T cell receptor (beta chain) was recorded in a study of blood T cell repertoires in COVID-19. Per the original methods: Nucleated cell counts were estimated from reference gene primer amplification. Profiled with immunoSEQ multiplex PCR; TCRdb holds only in-frame clones, not every one. Clone size and V and J calls were adopted from that table, with D and trimming inferred from the DNA. Counted here are about 53,000 clones, 70% to 85% occurring once; the ten biggest clones make up 13% to 15%. Sequencing input: peripheral blood. The receptor was derived from a human donor in a cohort sampled during active COVID-19.

The CDR3 sequence is CASSGTGDSPLHF. DNA for the CDR3: TGCGCCAGCAGTGGGACAGGGGATTCACCCCTCCACTTT. The chain joins TRBV5-1 to TRBJ1-6, with TRBD1 identical over 10 bases. From germline, CDR1 is SGHRS and CDR2 YFSETQ. This CDR3 is 13 amino acids long. V was pared by 5 bases and J by 8 bases, with 1 base of the junction left unmatched. Full variable domain (outside the CDR3, taken from reference TRBV5-1 and TRBJ1-6): KAGVTQTPRYLIKTRGQQVTLSCSPISGHRSVSWYQQTPGQGLQFLFEYFSETQRNKGNFPGRFSGRQFSNSRSEMNVSTLELGDSALYLCASSGTGDSPLHFGNGTRLTVT.